Listed here are 18 T cell receptor beta chains from one sample, sequenced in a study of blood T cells in healthy people across ages. It was with a sample-barcoded 5' primer and a J-beta primer mix that a second PCR of about 7 to 12 cycles was run. Using its own MiXCR run on the 5' RACE reads, TCRdb lists one record per CDR3 protein. In the table there are roughly 900,000 distinct CDR3 sequences, 25% to 35% of which are singletons. The sequenced material came from blood. Receptors were obtained from a woman of 80 years or more in good health.

CDR3 DNA: TGCGCCAGCAGCCAAGTCCGAGGACTAGCGGGGCCCCAAGAGACCCAGTACTTC. Translated, it gives CASSQVRGLAGPQETQYF. The chain couples TRBV4-1 to TRBJ2-5, with 12 nucleotides matching TRBD2. CDR3 length equals 18 residues. Germline-derived CDR1 and CDR2 are MGHRA and YSYEKL. Losses at the gene ends were 1 base for V and 1 base for J; bases not matched to a gene: 7.

Many counts were recorded for this clonotype. The rearrangement links TRBV7-2 to TRBJ2-1; no reliable D call. The CDR3 is 17 residues long. With 0 bases removed from V and 0 bases from J, the gap between germline ends came to 12 bases. The germline V gene has CDR1 SGHTA and CDR2 FQGNSA. The CDR3 sequence: CASSLARVRSSYNEQFF. CDR3 nucleotide sequence: TGTGCCAGCAGCTTAGCTAGAGTGAGGAGCTCCTACAATGAGCAGTTCTTC.

In this sample, this clonotype turned up many times. This sequence joins TRBV20-1 and TRBJ2-3; tentative D call: TRBD2 (6 bases). CDR3 length: 15 amino acids. V was trimmed by 3 bases and J by 2 bases, leaving 15 bases between them. Per germline, CDR1 DFQATT and CDR2 SNEGSKA (reference sequence). CDR3: CSARPGLPNTDTQYF. The CDR3 nucleotides read TGCAGTGCTAGGCCGGGACTGCCTAACACAGATACGCAGTATTTT.

The V gene is TRBV20-1, the J gene TRBJ2-1; 10 bases align to TRBD2. The junction had 9 bases not matched to a gene; V was cut back by 6 bases and J by 4 bases. The germline gives CDR1 DFQATT, CDR2 SNEGSKA (reference sequence). This CDR3 has 15 residues. CDR3 residues: CSATPLAGSYNEQFF. CDR3 DNA sequence: TGCAGTGCCACCCCACTAGCGGGGTCTTACAATGAGCAGTTCTTC.

This clonotype was seen at least ten times. The rearrangement links TRBV7-2 to TRBJ2-1; either TRBD1 or TRBD2 may fit D (5 bases each). CDR1 and CDR2 (germline): SGHTA, FQGNSA. This CDR3 is 13 amino acids long. Trimming left V 3 bases short and J 8 bases short, with 11 bases between. CDR3 region: CASSLGEGYEQFF. CDR3 in DNA: TGTGCCAGCAGCTTGGGGGAAGGGTATGAGCAGTTCTTC.

This clonotype came up many times. This sequence joins TRBV11-2 and TRBJ2-5; D ambiguous. The CDR3 totals 11 residues. Germline assignment: CDR1 SGHAT and CDR2 FQNNGV. With 5 bases removed from V and 7 bases from J, the gap between germline ends came to 8 bases. For the CDR3, the DNA is TGTGCCAGCAGCCGGACGTGGACCCAGTACTTC. Protein product: CASSRTWTQYF.

This clonotype appeared many times. J is TRBJ2-1 and V is TRBV5-6, with 8 bases matching TRBD1. Germline V CDR1 and CDR2: SGHDT, YYEEEE. The V segment lost 4 bases and the J segment 6 bases; nucleotides outside the gene matches: 6. This CDR3 contains 14 residues. CDR3 DNA: TGTGCCAGCAGCCAGGTACAGGGGGGCAATGAGCAGTTCTTC. Protein: CASSQVQGGNEQFF.

On this clonotype: Relative to the germline gene, one junction end is altered; a read error may explain this. The CDR3 here is CAGSQGTAKYGYTF. The CDR3 coding sequence is TGTGCCGGCAGCCAAGGGACCGCTAAGTATGGCTACACCTTC. The V gene is TRBV3-1, the J gene TRBJ1-2; TRBD1 might be the D (5 bases). This CDR3 is built from 14 residues. In germline, CDR1 is LGHDT, CDR2 YNNKEL (reference sequence).

This clonotype was picked up many times. This sequence joins TRBV20-1 and TRBJ2-3, with 9 bases fitting TRBD1. Germline lookup yields CDR1 DFQATT and CDR2 SNEGSKA (reference sequence). J was trimmed by 0 bases and V by 6 bases; bases with no gene match: 4. CDR3 length: 14 amino acids. Written as DNA, the CDR3 is TGCAGTGCCACTGACAGGGGGAGCACAGATACGCAGTATTTT. Amino acids: CSATDRGSTDTQYF.

V usage is TRBV7-9 and J usage is TRBJ2-3, with D perhaps matching TRBD2 (5 bases). This CDR3 is built from 14 residues. Germline V gene data show CDR1 as SEHNR and CDR2 as FQNEAQ (reference sequence). Trimming took off 8 bases at V and 6 bases at J, with 18 bases between the two ends. The CDR3 DNA reads TGTGCCAGCGGAAAGACGGGCGGGTCGGATACGCAGTATTTT. Protein sequence: CASGKTGGSDTQYF.

About this clonotype itself: It may be a read error: a sequence one base away is much more abundant. The chain employs TRBV20-1 and TRBJ1-5, with D possibly matching TRBD1 (6 bases). Germline CDR1 and CDR2: DFQATT and SNEGSKA (reference sequence). V gave up 5 bases and J gave up 2 bases, with 13 bases separating them. The CDR3 totals 14 residues. The CDR3 nucleotides are TGCAGTGCTGCGATTAGGACAGGCAATCAGCCCCAGCATTTT. Protein sequence: CSAAIRTGNQPQHF.

The rearrangement uses TRBV28 and TRBJ2-5, with TRBD2 identical over 7 bases. Trimming cost V 7 bases and J 13 bases; bases outside gene matches: 12. The CDR3 sequence is 12 residues long. Germline CDR1 and CDR2: MDHEN and SYDVKM. CDR3 DNA sequence: TGTGCCAGCACCCCGTCGGGAGGAGGGTCGTACTTC. Translating gives CASTPSGGGSYF.

The V gene is TRBV4-3, the J gene TRBJ2-7; 9 bases align to TRBD1. The DNA matches TRBJ2-5 better at its end, which makes the J call doubtful. Germline V CDR1 and CDR2: LGHNA, YSLEER. The CDR3 is 14 residues long. For the CDR3, the DNA is TGCGCCAGCAGCCAAAACAGGGGGCATGAGACCCAGTACTTC. It yields the protein CASSQNRGHETQYF.

This clonotype showed up many times. The chain links TRBV7-9 to TRBJ2-1; D ambiguous. The CDR3 has 15 amino acids. Trimming cost V 1 base and J 0 bases, with 7 bases left between them. Germline CDR1 is SEHNR and CDR2 is FQNEAQ (reference sequence). The CDR3: CASSLEFGSYNEQFF. The CDR3 DNA sequence: TGTGCCAGCAGCTTAGAGTTTGGCTCCTACAATGAGCAGTTCTTC.

This clonotype came up many times. This chain uses TRBV5-5 with TRBJ1-2; D perhaps matches TRBD1 (5 bases). Per the germline V gene, CDR1 is SGHKS and CDR2 is YYEKEE (reference sequence). This CDR3 contains 15 residues. V was pared by 0 bases and J by 6 bases, with 15 bases between. The CDR3 loop is CASSLAPRGEDGYTF. CDR3 in DNA: TGTGCCAGCAGCTTGGCCCCTCGAGGGGAGGATGGCTACACCTTC.

This clonotype came up many times. CDR3 in DNA: TGTGCCAGCAGCTCGGGTAGCGGGGACTACGAGCAGTACTTC. Protein product: CASSSGSGDYEQYF. The chain has TRBV7-2 and TRBJ2-7; 8 bases fit TRBD2. The germline V gene encodes CDR1 SGHTA and CDR2 FQGNSA. This CDR3 comprises 14 residues. The J segment lost 3 bases and the V segment lost 4 bases, leaving 5 bases of the junction unmatched.

In the case of this clonotype: A read error may explain this, as a much larger clone is one base away. The rearrangement joins TRBV20-1 to TRBJ2-7, with TRBD2 identical over 7 bases. The CDR3 sequence is 13 residues long. Germline V lookup: CDR1 DFQATT, CDR2 SNEGSKA (reference sequence). V gave up 0 bases and J gave up 7 bases; unmatched junction bases: 6. For the CDR3, the DNA is TGCAGTGCTAGAGACTGGGACTACAATGAGCAGTACTTC. This codes for CSARDWDYNEQYF.

The chain uses TRBV6-5 and TRBJ1-6, with 7 bases fitting TRBD1. Germline loops: CDR1 MNHEY, CDR2 SVGAGI. This CDR3 is 15 amino acids long. Trimming at V came to 11 bases and at J to 0 bases, leaving 7 bases not matched to a gene. CDR3 sequence: CAGRQGSSYNSPLHF. CDR3 coding DNA: TGTGCCGGCCGACAGGGTAGCTCCTATAATTCACCCCTCCACTTT.